Following are 10 T cell receptor beta chains from one sample sequenced in a study of cytomegalovirus exposure and HLA in healthy donors. Repertoires were generated with immunoSEQ multiplex PCR, while TCRdb's copy carries only in-frame clones and drops some. The sample consists of some 200,000 clones, roughly nine tenths of them appearing once. Sequencing used PBMCs. Receptor source: a man aged 30 to 39 in good health and CMV-seropositive.

This chain uses TRBV5-4 with TRBJ1-2; D perhaps matches TRBD1 (5 bases). Trimming removed 4 bases from V and 5 bases from J, with 18 bases in between. The CDR3 loop spans 15 amino acids. The germline CDR1 and CDR2 sequences are SGHNT and YYREEE (reference sequence). CDR3 sequence (DNA): TGTGCCAGCAGCAGGAGCCGGGACGAGATTTATGGCTACACCTTC. Translation: CASSRSRDEIYGYTF.

The chain recombines TRBV7-9 with TRBJ2-7; 9 bases line up with TRBD2. V was clipped by 1 base and J by 4 bases; unmatched bases: 17. CDR1 and CDR2 (germline): SEHNR, FQNEAQ (reference sequence). This CDR3 has 19 residues. CDR3 in DNA: TGTGCCAGCAGCTTAGACCCCCTCCCGCTGGCGGGGGGGCCATACGAGCAGTACTTC. Protein sequence: CASSLDPLPLAGGPYEQYF.

The chain combines TRBV6-5 with TRBJ2-7; D is ambiguous. Germline CDR1 and CDR2: MNHEY and SVGAGI. Trimming removed 5 bases from V and 2 bases from J, with 7 bases in between. This CDR3 region has 12 residues. The CDR3 region has the DNA TGTGCCAGCAGTCCCGCCACCTACGAGCAGTACTTC. It codes for CASSPATYEQYF.

The gene calls are TRBV2 and TRBJ1-4; D remains unclear. This CDR3 contains 16 residues. Germline V lookup: CDR1 SNHLY, CDR2 FYNNEI. The germline V and J ends were trimmed by 3 bases and 7 bases, with 18 bases remaining between them. As DNA, the CDR3 is TGTGCCAGCAGTGACTCTGGAGGGAGGTGGGGTGAAAAACTGTTTTTT. This sequence encodes CASSDSGGRWGEKLFF.

The rearrangement joins TRBV4-2 to TRBJ2-3; TRBD2 aligns across 8 bases. The CDR3 length is 20 residues. With V trimmed by 1 base and J by 0 bases, 15 bases remained unmatched. CDR1 is LGHNA, CDR2 YNFKEQ, per germline. The CDR3 protein is CASSQGLPAGVGRSTDTQYF. In DNA form, the CDR3 reads TGTGCCAGCAGCCAAGGACTTCCAGCGGGAGTGGGGCGGAGCACAGATACGCAGTATTTT.

The rearrangement joins TRBV30 to TRBJ1-5; D is perhaps TRBD1 (5 bases). In germline, CDR1 is GTSNPN, CDR2 SVGIG (reference sequence). The V and J ends lost 2 bases and 4 bases respectively, with 9 bases between them. This CDR3 is 13 amino acids long. CDR3 nucleotide sequence: TGTGCCTGGAGTTATGGGGGAAATCAGCCCCAGCATTTT. Amino acids: CAWSYGGNQPQHF.

With regard to this clone: One end of the junction varies from germline; a read error may be responsible. The rearrangement uses TRBV19 and TRBJ2-7; 9 nucleotides agree with TRBD2. Germline lookup yields CDR1 LNHDA and CDR2 SQIVND (reference sequence). The CDR3 totals 13 residues. In nucleotides, the CDR3 is TGTGCCAGTAAGCCTAGCGGGGTTCACGAACAGTACTTC. Translation gives CASKPSGVHEQYF.

The gene calls are TRBV18 and TRBJ2-7; TRBD1 matches at 8 bases. From germline, CDR1 is KGHSH and CDR2 LQKENI. V shed 4 bases and J 5 bases; nucleotides not matched to a gene: 13. This CDR3 has 16 amino acids. Here the CDR3 DNA reads TGTGCCAGCTCACTACGCGTTTCAGGGGGCCCCCACGAGCAGTACTTC. Protein: CASSLRVSGGPHEQYF.

The chain links TRBV2 to TRBJ2-1, with 8 bases lining up with TRBD2. Germline V gene sequence: CDR1 SNHLY, CDR2 FYNNEI. The V segment lost 9 bases and the J segment 6 bases; nucleotides outside the gene matches: 25. The CDR3 runs 19 residues. Here the CDR3 reads CARSRRVRHQRGGTNEQFF. The DNA of the CDR3 is TGTGCCAGAAGTCGGAGGGTCCGACACCAACGGGGGGGGACCAATGAGCAGTTCTTC.

The chain combines TRBV5-1 with TRBJ2-7; 12 bases are a match to TRBD1. Germline CDR1 is SGHRS and CDR2 is YFSETQ. Losses at the gene ends were 6 bases for V and 6 bases for J; bases not matched to a gene: 7. CDR3 length: 14 amino acids. CDR3 region: CASKAGTGGGEQYF. The CDR3 DNA is TGCGCCAGCAAAGCCGGGACAGGGGGCGGCGAGCAGTACTTC.